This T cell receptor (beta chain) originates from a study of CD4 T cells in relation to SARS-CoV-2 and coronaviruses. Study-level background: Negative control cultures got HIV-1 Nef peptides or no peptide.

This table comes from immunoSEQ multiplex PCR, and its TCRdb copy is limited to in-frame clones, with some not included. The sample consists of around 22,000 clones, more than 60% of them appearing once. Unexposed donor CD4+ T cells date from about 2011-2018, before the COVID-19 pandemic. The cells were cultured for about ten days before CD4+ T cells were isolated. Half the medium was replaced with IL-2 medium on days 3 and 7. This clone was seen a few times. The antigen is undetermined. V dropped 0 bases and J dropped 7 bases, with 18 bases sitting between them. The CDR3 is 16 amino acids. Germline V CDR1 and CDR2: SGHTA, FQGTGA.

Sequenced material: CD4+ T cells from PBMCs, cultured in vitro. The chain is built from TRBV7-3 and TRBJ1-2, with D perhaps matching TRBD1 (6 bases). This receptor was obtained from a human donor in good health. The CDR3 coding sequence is TGTGCCAGCAGCTTAACGGGGCTCCAGGGGCCGGTTGGCTACACCTTC. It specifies CASSLTGLQGPVGYTF.